The clone carrying this T cell receptor (beta chain) was found a few times. The sample comes from a study of regulatory T cells in long-lasting Graves disease. Germline values: CDR1 LGHDT, CDR2 YNNKEL (reference sequence). With 0 bases removed from V and 1 base from J, the gap between germline ends came to 9 bases. This CDR3 has 15 residues. Construction of the TCR beta libraries employed iRepertoire HTBI primers in conjunction with Arm-PCR of CDR3 regions. TCRdb ran MiXCR on the multiplex PCR reads and lists one entry per CDR3 protein. The sample includes a few hundred thousand distinct CDR3 sequences, around a quarter seen only once; the top ten take roughly a quarter. Time point noted: persistent/refractory GD, antithyroid drugs over 5 years with positive TRAb. The TCR library was made from RNA extracted from PBMCs.

The sequence was collected from a female donor with Graves disease. The V and J genes are TRBV3-1 and TRBJ2-5, with a possible D match to TRBD2 (6 bases). The sample in question was peripheral blood mononuclear cells (PBMCs), obtained when the disease was refractory, from a patient treated with antithyroid drugs. The CDR3 DNA sequence: TGTGCCAGCAGCCAAGAGAAACTAGCCCAAGAGACCCAGTACTTC. It translates to CASSQEKLAQETQYF.